The source of this TCR beta chain is a study of blood T cell repertoires in COVID-19. Study information: PBMCs, B-cell-depleted T cells, or T cells were the source of the cDNA or gDNA that made up the material.

Assignment of participants to cohorts was predicated upon participant-reported clinical history. Recovered status applied to Cohort 3 donors who had two consecutive negative PCRs. It also applied to those with clearance or with symptom resolution. The assay was immunoSEQ multiplex PCR, and TCRdb's table has in-frame clones only and misses some. Of roughly 200,000 clones listed, around 85% were seen once; the top ten hold under 20%. The CDR3 is made up of 16 amino acids. CDR1 and CDR2 from the germline V gene are LGHDT and YNNKEL (reference sequence). Deletions cut 0 bases from V and 4 bases from J, with 15 bases between.

The TCR sequence derives from a man aged 40-49 years who had recovered from COVID-19. The rearrangement links TRBV3-1 (or the pseudogene TRBV3-2) to TRBJ1-1; no definite D call. The specimen sequenced was PBMCs or T cells enriched from blood (not recorded which). The CDR3 is CASSQDHTAVSTEAFF. The DNA for the CDR3 is TGTGCCAGCAGCCAAGATCACACGGCGGTCAGCACTGAAGCTTTCTTT.